Below, 7 T cell receptor beta chains from the same sample are listed, as sequenced in a study of human T cells and chemical hapten exposure. Time point noted: pre-sensitization, week 0. Stated treatment: therapeutic diphenylcyclopropenone sensitization with weekly scalp DPC. Each CDR3 protein gets one entry after TCRdb re-called the RACE reads with MiXCR. The sample lists some 330,000 distinct CDR3 sequences, about 5.4% occurring once. The sample in question was whole blood, obtained in connection with sensitization to the hapten diphenylcyclopropenone (DPC). The receptors shown here come from a woman in her late teens or twenties with alopecia areata. Some clones in this sample may be carry-over from other donors' samples.

In regard to this clonotype: One junction end disagrees with the germline gene, perhaps due to a read error. V usage is TRBV7-7 and J usage is TRBJ2-2; D perhaps matches TRBD1 (6 bases). Germline values: CDR1 SSHAT, CDR2 FNYEAQ (reference sequence). The CDR3 is 15 amino acids. The CDR3 DNA follows: TGTGCTAGCAGCTCAAGGGACACCGACACCGGGGAGCTGTTTTTT. This gives the protein CASSSRDTDTGELFF.

This chain uses TRBV11-3 with TRBJ2-3, with 7 bases identical to TRBD1. V shed 4 bases, J shed 5 bases, and the junction held 6 bases outside the gene matches. Germline V gene lookup returns CDR1 SGHNT and CDR2 YENEEA. The CDR3 totals 14 residues. For the CDR3, the DNA is TGTGCCAGCAGCTCCCGGACAGGAGTAGATACGCAGTATTTT. It yields the protein CASSSRTGVDTQYF.

The sample holds a few counts of this clonotype. V gene TRBV11-1 combines with J gene TRBJ2-6; TRBD1 or TRBD2 may be the D gene (5 bases each). V was pared by 3 bases and J by 0 bases, with 12 bases between. CDR3 length: 17 amino acids. From germline, CDR1 is SGHAT and CDR2 FQDESV (reference sequence). The CDR3 protein is CASSFFPGSSGANVLTF. CDR3 DNA: TGTGCCAGCAGCTTCTTCCCAGGGAGCTCTGGGGCCAACGTCCTGACTTTC.

The chain uses TRBV5-1 and TRBJ2-5, with 7 bases that match TRBD1. V was clipped by 4 bases and J by 3 bases; unmatched bases: 6. Germline assignment: CDR1 SGHRS and CDR2 YFSETQ. There are 14 residues in the CDR3. CDR3 sequence (DNA): TGCGCCAGCAGCCCTGGGACAGTTGAAGAGACCCAGTACTTC. Translated, it gives CASSPGTVEETQYF.

In its sample, this clonotype was seen many times. The chain employs TRBV6-4 and TRBJ2-3; the D gene is possibly TRBD2 (6 bases). Germline CDR1 reads MRHNA; CDR2 reads SNTAGT. V lost 4 bases and J lost 0, with 11 bases in between. The CDR3 consists of 15 residues. CDR3 in DNA: TGTGCCAGCAGTGCCGGGGCGGGGAGCACAGATACGCAGTATTTT. This sequence encodes CASSAGAGSTDTQYF.

This clonotype was detected ten times or more. This chain connects TRBV4-3 to TRBJ2-6; D might be TRBD2 (6 bases). The CDR3 loop spans 19 amino acids. Germline lookup yields CDR1 LGHNA and CDR2 YSLEER. V was pared by 0 bases and J by 0 bases, with 15 bases between. The CDR3 is CASSQEVPGGVSGANVLTF. The CDR3 bases are TGCGCCAGCAGCCAAGAAGTCCCAGGAGGGGTCTCTGGGGCCAACGTCCTGACTTTC.

This clonotype was detected ten times or more. The gene calls are TRBV6-6 and TRBJ2-7; TRBD1 agrees at 8 bases. The CDR3 contains 14 residues. The junction had 8 bases not matched to a gene; V was cut back by 6 bases and J by 4 bases. Germline CDR1 and CDR2: MNHNY and SVGAGI (reference sequence). The CDR3 protein is CASRETGAGYEQYF. DNA of the CDR3: TGTGCCAGCAGGGAGACAGGGGCAGGTTACGAGCAGTACTTC.